This TCR beta chain was documented in a study of T cell changes during pregnancy in multiple sclerosis. CDR1 is LNHDA, CDR2 SQIVND, per germline (reference sequence). The V end lost 3 bases, the J end lost 7 bases, and 3 bases lay between the germline ends. This CDR3 comprises 11 residues. Data came from immunoSEQ multiplex PCR; TCRdb stores just in-frame clones and leaves some out. Here the sample spans 45,000 to 50,000 clones, almost 95% being singletons. This TCR came from a female donor with multiple sclerosis, enrolled in a pregnancy study. Sequencing used peripheral blood, obtained in the third trimester of pregnancy. V is TRBV19 and J is TRBJ2-2, with D unresolved. The DNA for the CDR3 is TGTGCCAGTAGTATCGGCGGGGAGCTGTTTTTT. It is translated as CASSIGGELFF.